These 31 T cell receptor beta chains were all obtained from the same sample, sequenced in a study of T-cell memory formation after mild COVID-19. TCRdb analysed the 5' RACE reads with MiXCR anew, one entry per CDR3 protein. In the table there are about half a million distinct CDR3 sequences, roughly 18% of which are singletons. Sequenced material: PBMCs or a T cell subset sorted from them (not recorded which). Receptor source: an adult woman who had mild COVID-19 (a few samples of this study predate the infection). Cell type and time point are not known.

This clonotype turned up a few times. The V gene is TRBV14, the J gene TRBJ2-3, with TRBD2 matching over 11 bases. The V and J ends lost 1 base and 0 bases, in that order; junction bases with no gene match: 3. The CDR3 totals 17 residues. The germline gives CDR1 SGHDN, CDR2 FVKESK. The CDR3 protein is CASSQGWTSGSTDTQYF. The DNA of the CDR3 is TGTGCCAGCAGCCAAGGATGGACTAGCGGGAGCACAGATACGCAGTATTTT.

In this sample, this clonotype turned up a few times. The CDR3 protein is CASSKAGGGNEQFF. The CDR3 region has the DNA TGCGCCAGCAGCAAAGCGGGAGGGGGCAATGAGCAGTTCTTC. The J gene is TRBJ2-1, the V gene TRBV5-1; 10 bases are shared with TRBD2. J lost 6 bases, V lost 4 bases, and 4 bases had no gene match. This CDR3 region has 14 residues. CDR1 SGHRS and CDR2 YFSETQ come from the germline V gene.

This chain uses TRBV7-9 with TRBJ2-5, with 8 bases aligning to TRBD1. Trimming at V came to 5 bases and at J to 1 base, leaving 6 bases not matched to a gene. Germline loops: CDR1 SEHNR, CDR2 FQNEAQ (reference sequence). This CDR3 spans 15 amino acids. The CDR3 is CASSPGQGFQETQYF. In nucleotides, the CDR3 is TGTGCCAGCAGCCCCGGACAGGGATTCCAAGAGACCCAGTACTTC.

This sequence joins TRBV7-6 and TRBJ2-7, with a possible D match to TRBD1 (6 bases). CDR1 SGHVS and CDR2 FNYEAQ come from the germline V gene. The V end was cut by 2 bases, the J end by 0 bases, with 11 bases between. This CDR3 is built from 15 residues. CDR3 region: CASSLSGQPSYEQYF. The CDR3 coding sequence is TGTGCCAGCAGCTTATCCGGACAGCCCTCCTACGAGCAGTACTTC.

V gene TRBV7-9 combines with J gene TRBJ2-7; the D gene is possibly TRBD2 (6 bases). The CDR3 runs 15 residues. Germline assignment: CDR1 SEHNR and CDR2 FQNEAQ (reference sequence). V was trimmed by 10 bases and J by 1 base, leaving 20 bases between them. Here the CDR3 DNA reads TGTGCCACCGGGGGTGGCGGCAGCCTTTCCTACGAGCAGTACTTC. Amino acid sequence: CATGGGGSLSYEQYF.

This clonotype appeared a few times. The rearrangement joins TRBV30 to TRBJ2-7; possible D gene TRBD1, 6 bases. Germline V gene data show CDR1 as GTSNPN and CDR2 as SVGIG (reference sequence). V was cut by 1 base and J by 4 bases, with 11 bases left in between. The CDR3 is 13 amino acids. The CDR3 spells CAWSATGRYEQYF. The CDR3 DNA sequence: TGTGCCTGGAGTGCAACAGGGCGGTACGAGCAGTACTTC.

CDR3 loop: CASSLPSGRRETQYF. In nucleotides, the CDR3 is TGTGCCAGCAGCTTACCGAGCGGGAGGCGTGAGACCCAGTACTTC. This rearrangement joins TRBV5-8 to TRBJ2-5; TRBD2 agrees at 9 bases. With V trimmed by 2 bases and J by 5 bases, 7 bases remained unmatched. In germline, CDR1 is SGHTS, CDR2 YDEGEE. The CDR3 is 15 residues long.

This clonotype was detected ten times or more. The chain has TRBV12-3 or TRBV12-4 and TRBJ2-3; TRBD1 agrees at 7 bases. V was clipped by 6 bases and J by 9 bases; unmatched bases: 9. The CDR3 extends over 13 amino acids. The CDR3 DNA reads as TGTGCCAGCAGCGGACAGGCCACTTTAACGCAGTATTTT. Protein product: CASSGQATLTQYF.

This clonotype was observed at least ten times. In DNA form, the CDR3 reads TGTGCCAGCAGCCTCGGGACGGTTACGGGGGAGACCCAGTACTTC. Its protein is CASSLGTVTGETQYF. The chain links TRBV9 to TRBJ2-5; D might be TRBD1 or TRBD2, each matching 5 bases. CDR3 length equals 15 residues. Germline V gene sequence: CDR1 SGDLS, CDR2 YYNGEE. V was shortened by 4 bases and J by 5 bases, with 18 bases between the two germline ends.

Comments on this clonotype: A much larger clone differs from this one at a single base, so this may be a read error. The V call is TRBV6-6, the J call TRBJ1-2, with 10 bases lining up with TRBD1. J lost 7 bases, V lost 5 bases, and 10 bases had no gene match. In germline, CDR1 is MNHNY, CDR2 SVGAGI (reference sequence). There are 15 residues in the CDR3. The CDR3 DNA follows: TGTGCCAGCAGTGGCTGGGACAGGGGATTCTCTGGCTACACCTTC. Amino acids: CASSGWDRGFSGYTF.

In this sample, this clonotype turned up a few times. The rearrangement joins TRBV24-1 to TRBJ2-3; D gene ambiguous. The CDR3 length is 14 residues. Germline V CDR1 and CDR2: KGHDR, SFDVKD. The V end lost 7 bases, the J end lost 0 bases, and 10 bases lay between the germline ends. In nucleotides, the CDR3 is TGTGCCACCAGAGACCCGACTAGCACAGATACGCAGTATTTT. Translation: CATRDPTSTDTQYF.

V usage is TRBV6-1 and J usage is TRBJ1-5; D gene ambiguous. This CDR3 spans 15 amino acids. The V gene lost 1 base and the J gene lost 0 bases, with 7 bases spanning the gap. The germline V gene has CDR1 MNHNS and CDR2 SASEGT. In DNA, the CDR3 is TGTGCCAGCAGTGAAGGGGTGATTAGCAATCAGCCCCAGCATTTT. Its translation: CASSEGVISNQPQHF.

This clonotype was seen a handful of times. The CDR3 region has the DNA TGTGCCAGCAGTTACGCTGGCGGACTGAACACTGAAGCTTTCTTT. Translated, it gives CASSYAGGLNTEAFF. This chain uses TRBV6-5 with TRBJ1-1; no definite D call. V lost 2 bases, J lost 0 bases, and 10 bases lay in between. The germline gives CDR1 MNHEY, CDR2 SVGAGI. This CDR3 is 15 amino acids long.

This clonotype was recorded at least ten times. The chain links TRBV12-3 or TRBV12-4 to TRBJ2-2; a weak D match, TRBD2 (5 bases). V gave up 2 bases and J gave up 6 bases, with 10 bases separating them. The CDR3 extends over 14 amino acids. The CDR3 protein is CASSLFEGAGELFF. CDR3 DNA: TGTGCCAGCAGTTTATTTGAGGGCGCCGGGGAGCTGTTTTTT.

V is TRBV12-3 or TRBV12-4 and J is TRBJ1-5; no reliable D call. This CDR3 is built from 15 residues. Between the trimmed V and J ends, which lost 5 bases and 5 bases, there was a span of 16 bases. In DNA form, the CDR3 reads TGTGCCAGCAGTCCTAGCCCCGGGATCCATCAGCCCCAGCATTTT. As protein: CASSPSPGIHQPQHF.

This rearrangement joins TRBV7-9 to TRBJ2-2; unclear D gene. The V end was cut by 4 bases, the J end by 4 bases, with 10 bases between. Germline V gene data show CDR1 as SEHNR and CDR2 as FQNEAQ (reference sequence). This CDR3 is 14 amino acids long. The chain's CDR3 is CASSWGPITGELFF. CDR3 coding DNA: TGTGCCAGCAGCTGGGGTCCTATCACCGGGGAGCTGTTTTTT.

This clonotype was picked up a small number of times. The chain uses TRBV10-2 and TRBJ2-3; D is ambiguous. The CDR3 has 11 amino acids. The V gene lost 0 bases and the J gene lost 8 bases, with 3 bases spanning the gap. Germline CDR1 and CDR2: WSHSY and SAAADI. CDR3 sequence: CASSESGTQYF. The DNA for the CDR3 is TGCGCCAGCAGTGAGTCGGGTACGCAGTATTTT.

The genes are TRBV5-1 and TRBJ2-1, with D possibly TRBD2 on 5 matching bases. V lost 1 base, J lost 7 bases, and 12 bases lay in between. The length of the CDR3 is 14 residues. Germline V gene sequence: CDR1 SGHRS, CDR2 YFSETQ. CDR3 in DNA: TGCGCCAGCAGCTTGATGGGTCCGGGGAATGAGCAGTTCTTC. It specifies CASSLMGPGNEQFF.

A single count supports this clonotype. V is TRBV24-1 and J is TRBJ2-1; a possible D gene is TRBD2 (5 bases). The germline gives CDR1 KGHDR, CDR2 SFDVKD. This CDR3 is 16 amino acids long. With 3 bases removed from V and 0 bases from J, the gap between germline ends came to 11 bases. The CDR3 is CATSDASIFSYNEQFF. The CDR3 DNA follows: TGTGCCACCAGTGATGCTAGCATCTTCTCCTACAATGAGCAGTTCTTC.

This clonotype showed up just once. The chain couples TRBV18 to TRBJ1-2; D not resolved. There are 13 residues in the CDR3. Trimming cost V 0 bases and J 5 bases, with 7 bases left between them. CDR1 is KGHSH and CDR2 is LQKENI in the germline V gene. The CDR3 region has the DNA TGTGCCAGCTCACCACCGAGCGTTTATGGCTACACCTTC. Translated, it gives CASSPPSVYGYTF.

The chain carries TRBV24-1 and TRBJ1-1; 9 nucleotides match TRBD1. The V and J ends lost 5 bases and 1 base, in that order; junction bases with no gene match: 7. Germline values: CDR1 KGHDR, CDR2 SFDVKD. CDR3 size: 16 residues. CDR3 amino acids: CATSAPPGQGNTEAFF. CDR3 DNA: TGTGCCACCAGTGCCCCCCCGGGACAGGGGAACACTGAAGCTTTCTTT.

The chain uses TRBV18 and TRBJ2-7; 16 nucleotides match TRBD2. V lost 4 bases to trimming and J lost 2 bases; unmatched junction nucleotides: 5. From germline, CDR1 is KGHSH and CDR2 LQKENI. The CDR3 has 17 amino acids. Here the CDR3 reads CASSQAGTSGRAYEQYF. The CDR3, as DNA: TGTGCCAGCTCACAAGCCGGGACTAGCGGGAGGGCCTACGAGCAGTACTTC.

V and J are TRBV6-1 and TRBJ2-5; a possible D gene is TRBD2 (6 bases). The CDR3 consists of 15 residues. Germline values: CDR1 MNHNS, CDR2 SASEGT. The V and J ends lost 0 bases and 5 bases respectively, with 13 bases between them. The CDR3 DNA reads as TGTGCCAGCAGTGAAGCGTGGAGGGGTAGGGAGACCCAGTACTTC. This codes for CASSEAWRGRETQYF.

This clonotype has a handful of counts. The rearrangement links TRBV7-2 to TRBJ1-1; TRBD1 agrees at 7 bases. The CDR3 is 14 residues long. V lost 5 bases and J lost 3; bases outside the gene matches: 6. Germline V gene sequence: CDR1 SGHTA, CDR2 FQGNSA. The CDR3 here is CASSLGQVHTEAFF. CDR3 in DNA: TGTGCCAGCAGCCTCGGACAGGTACACACTGAAGCTTTCTTT.

This clonotype has a handful of counts. The chain recombines TRBV11-3 with TRBJ2-5; TRBD2 matches 9 bases. Germline values: CDR1 SGHNT, CDR2 YENEEA. The V gene end was trimmed by 5 bases and the J gene end by 0 bases; junction bases not matched to a gene: 7. The CDR3 has 16 amino acids. Here the CDR3 reads CASSGGLALYQETQYF. In DNA form, the CDR3 reads TGTGCCAGCAGCGGCGGACTAGCGCTTTACCAAGAGACCCAGTACTTC.

This sequence joins TRBV7-9 and TRBJ2-1, with TRBD1 identical over 8 bases. Germline CDR1 is SEHNR and CDR2 is FQNEAQ (reference sequence). V lost 7 bases and J lost 3; bases outside the gene matches: 8. The CDR3 is made up of 15 amino acids. This chain's CDR3 is CASTSGQASYNEQFF. In nucleotides, the CDR3 is TGTGCCAGCACCTCGGGACAGGCAAGCTACAATGAGCAGTTCTTC.

J is TRBJ1-4 and V is TRBV20-1; 12 nucleotides agree with TRBD1. This CDR3 comprises 14 residues. Germline CDR1 and CDR2: DFQATT and SNEGSKA (reference sequence). CDR3 nucleotides: TGCAGCGGACGGGACAGGGGGCGAGGTGAGAAACTGTTTTTT. Protein sequence: CSGRDRGRGEKLFF.

The J gene is TRBJ1-2, the V gene TRBV12-3 or TRBV12-4; 7 nucleotides match TRBD1. The CDR3 runs 12 residues. After removal of 8 bases from V and 4 bases from J, the junction contained 4 bases not matched to a gene. CDR3: CASGTATYGYTF. In DNA, the CDR3 is TGTGCCAGCGGGACAGCAACCTATGGCTACACCTTC.

This clonotype occurred a few times. The V call is TRBV9, the J call TRBJ2-7; D may be TRBD2 (6 bases). Germline CDR1 and CDR2: SGDLS and YYNGEE. This CDR3 has 15 residues. V dropped 4 bases and J dropped 0 bases, with 14 bases sitting between them. The CDR3 sequence is CASSPVAASSYEQYF. CDR3 DNA sequence: TGTGCCAGCAGCCCAGTAGCGGCGAGCTCCTACGAGCAGTACTTC.

The rearrangement uses TRBV7-9 and TRBJ2-1; 12 positions agree with TRBD2. Germline V gene data show CDR1 as SEHNR and CDR2 as FQNEAQ (reference sequence). The CDR3 consists of 18 residues. Trimming cost V 6 bases and J 7 bases; bases outside gene matches: 16. In DNA form, the CDR3 reads TGTGCCAGCAGAGAATCGGCTAGCGGGAGGGCCCGAGGTAATGAGCAGTTCTTC. Protein: CASRESASGRARGNEQFF.

This clonotype was recorded many times. The chain joins TRBV7-2 to TRBJ2-5, with D uncertain. V lost 1 base and J 2 bases, leaving 14 bases between the germline ends. Per germline, CDR1 SGHTA and CDR2 FQGNSA. There are 16 residues in the CDR3. DNA of the CDR3: TGTGCCAGCAGCTTAGGGCACAGAATTTCTCAAGAGACCCAGTACTTC. Its protein product is CASSLGHRISQETQYF. Supplemented by reference TRBV7-2 and TRBJ2-5, the full variable domain reads GAGVSQSPSNKVTEKGKDVELRCDPISGHTALYWYRQSLGQGLEFLIYFQGNSAPDKSGLPSDRFSAERTGGSVSTLTIQRTQQEDSAVYLCASSLGHRISQETQYFGPGTRLLVL.